The 10 T cell receptor beta chains listed next were all sequenced from one sample in a study of long-term antiretroviral therapy in people with HIV. Investigators performed immunoSEQ version v3.0 at survey level. Some clones are missing from TCRdb's copy, which holds only in-frame ones; the method was immunoSEQ multiplex PCR. The table records 25,000 to 30,000 clones, 75% to 85% of them present only once. Sequenced here: unsorted PBMCs, sampled 2.9 years after starting antiretroviral therapy. Every receptor here comes from a man aged 50 to 60 with HIV.

The V call is TRBV28, the J call TRBJ1-4, with unresolved D. CDR1 is MDHEN, CDR2 SYDVKM, per germline. V lost 7 bases to trimming and J lost 1 base, with 13 bases between them. The CDR3 loop spans 15 amino acids. The DNA for the CDR3 is TGTGCCAGCAAAAGACCGTCTGGAACTAATGAAAAACTGTTTTTT. It codes for CASKRPSGTNEKLFF.

The genes are TRBV18 and TRBJ2-7; TRBD1 might be the D (5 bases). Germline CDR1 reads KGHSH; CDR2 reads LQKENI. The germline V and J ends were trimmed by 2 bases and 2 bases, with 7 bases remaining between them. The CDR3 consists of 13 residues. The CDR3 bases are TGTGCCAGCTCACCAGACAGAACCTACGAGCAGTACTTC. This encodes CASSPDRTYEQYF.

This rearrangement joins TRBV30 to TRBJ2-3; D may be TRBD2 (5 bases). The germline V and J ends were trimmed by 4 bases and 2 bases, with 7 bases remaining between them. The germline V gene has CDR1 GTSNPN and CDR2 SVGIG (reference sequence). The CDR3 runs to 12 residues. The CDR3 DNA follows: TGTGCCTGGACGGGGATCACAGATACGCAGTATTTT. Translation: CAWTGITDTQYF. The entire variable domain, with the rest obtained from reference TRBV30 and TRBJ2-3, is as follows: SQTIHQWPATLVQPVGSPLSLECTVEGTSNPNLYWYRQAAGRGLQLLFYSVGIGQISSEVPQNLSASRPQDRQFILSSKKLLLSDSGFYLCAWTGITDTQYFGPGTRLTVL.

The chain is built from TRBV5-5 and TRBJ1-5, with D uncertain. The germline gives CDR1 SGHKS, CDR2 YYEKEE (reference sequence). The V end was cut by 3 bases, the J end by 3 bases, with 13 bases between. The CDR3 contains 15 residues. The CDR3 DNA is TGTGCCAGCAGCTCCCGGCTACTGAACAATCAGCCCCAGCATTTT. It specifies CASSSRLLNNQPQHF.

The chain carries TRBV7-3 and TRBJ2-2; no clear D. Trimming pared 5 bases from V and 5 bases from J, leaving 9 bases between. The CDR3 contains 13 residues. Germline CDR1 is SGHTA and CDR2 is FQGTGA. CDR3 coding DNA: TGTGCCAGCAGCCTGCTAGGTACCGGGGAGCTGTTTTTT. Translated: CASSLLGTGELFF.

The V gene is TRBV29-1, the J gene TRBJ1-1; TRBD1 matches at 7 bases. This CDR3 spans 11 amino acids. V lost 7 bases to trimming and J lost 6 bases; unmatched junction nucleotides: 5. Germline assignment: CDR1 SQVTM and CDR2 ANQGSEA. The CDR3 coding sequence is TGCAGCGCTGACAGGGCGGCTGAAGCTTTCTTT. Amino acid sequence: CSADRAAEAFF.

The V gene is TRBV5-1, the J gene TRBJ2-1, with D possibly matching TRBD2 (5 bases). Germline V gene data show CDR1 as SGHRS and CDR2 as YFSETQ. The length of the CDR3 is 17 residues. V dropped 4 bases and J dropped 3 bases, with 20 bases sitting between them. The DNA of the CDR3 is TGCGCCAGCAGCCCCTCGGAAAGGGAGACGTTCTACAATGAGCAGTTCTTC. Amino acid sequence: CASSPSERETFYNEQFF.

The chain combines TRBV7-9 with TRBJ1-1; TRBD1 matches at 8 bases. Germline loops: CDR1 SEHNR, CDR2 FQNEAQ (reference sequence). This CDR3 has 13 residues. V shed 5 bases and J 6 bases; nucleotides not matched to a gene: 5. The CDR3 DNA sequence: TGTGCCAGCAGCCCCAGGGGGCTCGCTGAAGCTTTCTTT. Translating it yields CASSPRGLAEAFF.

This sequence joins TRBV7-3 and TRBJ1-6, with a tentative D call TRBD1 (5 bases). CDR3 size: 13 residues. The germline CDR1 and CDR2 sequences are SGHTA and FQGTGA. Trimming took 5 bases from V and 9 from J, leaving 11 bases between them. CDR3 DNA: TGTGCCAGCAGCCTTCAGCAGGGTTCACCCCTCCACTTT. The encoded protein is CASSLQQGSPLHF.

In its sample, this clone was seen once. The chain employs TRBV10-3 and TRBJ2-7; TRBD2 matches 9 bases. Germline V CDR1 and CDR2: ENHRY, SYGVKD. The CDR3 contains 15 residues. The trim removed 8 bases at V and 4 bases at J, leaving 12 bases unmatched. CDR3 coding DNA: TGTGCCATCGGATGGGGCGGGGGGGCAATATACGAGCAGTACTTC. Its translation: CAIGWGGGAIYEQYF.